This T cell receptor (beta chain) stems from a study of T cells in Graves' hyperthyroidism and ophthalmopathy. TCR beta CDR3 region amplification was performed from RNA transcripts. HTBI primers drove first-round RT-PCR of the TCR CDR3. TCRdb independently ran MiXCR on the multiplex PCR reads; one entry per CDR3 protein. The data contain a few hundred thousand distinct CDR3 sequences, around 16% of them singletons. Graves' hyperthyroidism qualified as stable when ophthalmopathy did not progress within 18 months. This clonotype was counted at least ten times. The germline CDR1 and CDR2 sequences are ENHRY and SYGVKD. This CDR3 is built from 14 residues. Trimming took 6 bases from V and 2 from J; bases not matched to a gene: 5.

The chain uses TRBV10-3 and TRBJ2-5; 8 nucleotides agree with TRBD2. Sequences were obtained from blood. The TCR originated in a woman aged 18-29 years with Graves' hyperthyroidism. In DNA, the CDR3 is TGTGCCATCAGCCCGGGGGGGCCGCAAGAGACCCAGTACTTC. It is translated as CAISPGGPQETQYF.